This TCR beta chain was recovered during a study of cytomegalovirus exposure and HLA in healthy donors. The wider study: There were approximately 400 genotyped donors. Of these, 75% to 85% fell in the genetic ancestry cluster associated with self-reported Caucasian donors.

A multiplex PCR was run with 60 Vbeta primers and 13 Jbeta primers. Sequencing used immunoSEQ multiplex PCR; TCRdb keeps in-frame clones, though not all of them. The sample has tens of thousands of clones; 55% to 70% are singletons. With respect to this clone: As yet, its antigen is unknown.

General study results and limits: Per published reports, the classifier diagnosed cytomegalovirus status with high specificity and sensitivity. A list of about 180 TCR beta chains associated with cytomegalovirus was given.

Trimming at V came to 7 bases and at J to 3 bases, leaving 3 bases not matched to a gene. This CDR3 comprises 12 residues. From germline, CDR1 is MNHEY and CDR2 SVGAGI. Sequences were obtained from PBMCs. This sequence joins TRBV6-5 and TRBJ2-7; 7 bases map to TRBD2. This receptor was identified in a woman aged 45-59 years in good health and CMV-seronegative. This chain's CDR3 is CASKGTNYEQYF. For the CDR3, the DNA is TGTGCCAGCAAGGGGACTAACTACGAGCAGTACTTC.